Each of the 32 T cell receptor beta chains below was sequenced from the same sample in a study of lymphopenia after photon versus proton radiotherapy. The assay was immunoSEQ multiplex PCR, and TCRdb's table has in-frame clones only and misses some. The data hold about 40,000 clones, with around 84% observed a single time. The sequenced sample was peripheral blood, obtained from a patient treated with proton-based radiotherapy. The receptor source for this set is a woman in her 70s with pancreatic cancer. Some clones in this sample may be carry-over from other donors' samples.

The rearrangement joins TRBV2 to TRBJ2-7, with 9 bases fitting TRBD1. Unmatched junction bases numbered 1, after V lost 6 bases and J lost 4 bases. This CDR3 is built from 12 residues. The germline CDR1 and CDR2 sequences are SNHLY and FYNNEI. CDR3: CASRDRGYEQYF. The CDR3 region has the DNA TGTGCCAGCAGGGACAGGGGTTACGAGCAGTACTTC.

CDR3: CARSLEGGVGNQPQHF. In DNA, the CDR3 is TGTGCCAGAAGCTTAGAAGGGGGGGTAGGCAATCAGCCCCAGCATTTT. The J gene is TRBJ1-5, the V gene TRBV7-5. TRBV7-5 is a pseudogene locus. The CDR3 contains 16 residues.

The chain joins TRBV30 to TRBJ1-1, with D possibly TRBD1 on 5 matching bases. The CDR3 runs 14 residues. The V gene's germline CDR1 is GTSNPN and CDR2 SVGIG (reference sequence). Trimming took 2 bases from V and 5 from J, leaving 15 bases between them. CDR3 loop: CAWSYYRSGTEAFF. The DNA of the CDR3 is TGTGCCTGGAGTTATTACAGGTCAGGGACTGAAGCTTTCTTT.

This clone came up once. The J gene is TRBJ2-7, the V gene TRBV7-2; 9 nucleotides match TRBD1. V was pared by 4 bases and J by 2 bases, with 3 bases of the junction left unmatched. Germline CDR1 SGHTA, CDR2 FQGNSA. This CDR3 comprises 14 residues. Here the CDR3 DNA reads TGTGCCAGCAGCTCCGGGACAGGGCCCTACGAGCAGTACTTC. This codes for CASSSGTGPYEQYF.

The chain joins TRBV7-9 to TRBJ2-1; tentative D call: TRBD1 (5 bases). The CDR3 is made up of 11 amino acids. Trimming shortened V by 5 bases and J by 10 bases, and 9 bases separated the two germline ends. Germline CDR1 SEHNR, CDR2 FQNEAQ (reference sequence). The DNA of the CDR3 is TGTGCCAGCAGCCGACAGTGGGAGCAGTTCTTC. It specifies CASSRQWEQFF. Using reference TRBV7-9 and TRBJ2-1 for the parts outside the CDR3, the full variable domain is DTGVSQNPRHKITKRGQNVTFRCDPISEHNRLYWYRQTLGQGPEFLTYFQNEAQLEKSRLLSDRFSAERPKGSFSTLEIQRTEQGDSAMYLCASSRQWEQFFGPGTRLTVL.

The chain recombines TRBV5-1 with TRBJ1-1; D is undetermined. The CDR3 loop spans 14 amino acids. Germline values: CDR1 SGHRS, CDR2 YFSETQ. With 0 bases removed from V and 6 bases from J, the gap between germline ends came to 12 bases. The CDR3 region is CASSLVQAGAEAFF. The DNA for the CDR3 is TGCGCCAGCAGCTTGGTCCAGGCCGGGGCTGAAGCTTTCTTT.

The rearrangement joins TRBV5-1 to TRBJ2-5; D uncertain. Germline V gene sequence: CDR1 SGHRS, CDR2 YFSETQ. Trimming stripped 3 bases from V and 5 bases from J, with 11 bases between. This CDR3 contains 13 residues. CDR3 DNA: TGCGCCAGCAGCTATGAGCGAGGCGAGACCCAGTACTTC. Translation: CASSYERGETQYF.

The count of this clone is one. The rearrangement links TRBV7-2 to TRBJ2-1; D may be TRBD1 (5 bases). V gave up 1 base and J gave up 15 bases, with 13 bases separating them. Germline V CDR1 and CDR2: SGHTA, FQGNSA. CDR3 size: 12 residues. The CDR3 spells CASSLGQGLRFF. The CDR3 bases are TGTGCCAGCAGCTTAGGTCAGGGCCTTCGGTTCTTC.

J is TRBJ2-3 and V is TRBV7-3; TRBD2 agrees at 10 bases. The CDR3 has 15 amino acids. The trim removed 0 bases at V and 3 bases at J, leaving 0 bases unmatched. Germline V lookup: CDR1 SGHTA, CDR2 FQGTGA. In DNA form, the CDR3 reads TGTGCCAGCAGCTTAACTAGCGGGAGGACAGATACGCAGTATTTT. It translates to CASSLTSGRTDTQYF. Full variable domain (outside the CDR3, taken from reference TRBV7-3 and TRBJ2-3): GAGVSQTPSNKVTEKGKYVELRCDPISGHTALYWYRQSLGQGPEFLIYFQGTGAADDSGLPNDRFFAVRPEGSVSTLKIQRTERGDSAVYLCASSLTSGRTDTQYFGPGTRLTVL.

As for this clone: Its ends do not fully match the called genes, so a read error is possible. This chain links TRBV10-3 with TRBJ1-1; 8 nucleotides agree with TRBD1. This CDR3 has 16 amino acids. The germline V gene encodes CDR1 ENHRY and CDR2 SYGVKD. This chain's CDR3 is CAISEAGGALKTEAFF. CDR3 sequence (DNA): TGTGCCATCAGTGAGGCAGGGGGCGCTTTGAAGACTGAAGCTTTCTTT.

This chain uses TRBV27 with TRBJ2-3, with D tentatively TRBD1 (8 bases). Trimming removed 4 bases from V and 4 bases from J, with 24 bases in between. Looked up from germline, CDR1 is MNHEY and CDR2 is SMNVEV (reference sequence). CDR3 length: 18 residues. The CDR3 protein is CASSSQVQGGLMPDTQYF. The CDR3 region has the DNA TGTGCCAGCAGTTCACAGGTACAGGGGGGGCTAATGCCAGATACGCAGTATTTT.

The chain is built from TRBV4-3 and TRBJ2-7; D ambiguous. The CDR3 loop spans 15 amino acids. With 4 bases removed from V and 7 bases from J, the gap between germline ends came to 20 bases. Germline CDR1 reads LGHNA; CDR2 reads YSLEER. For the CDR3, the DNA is TGCGCCAGCAGCCCTGCCGGCTTCGATCGTAAGGAGCAGTACTTC. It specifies CASSPAGFDRKEQYF.

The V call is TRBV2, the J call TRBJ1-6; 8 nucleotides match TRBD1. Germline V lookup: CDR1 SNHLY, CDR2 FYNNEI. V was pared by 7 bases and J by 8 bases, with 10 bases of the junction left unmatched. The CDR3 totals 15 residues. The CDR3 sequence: CASNPPRGQDSPLHF. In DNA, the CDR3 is TGTGCCAGCAATCCGCCCAGGGGGCAGGATTCACCCCTCCACTTT.

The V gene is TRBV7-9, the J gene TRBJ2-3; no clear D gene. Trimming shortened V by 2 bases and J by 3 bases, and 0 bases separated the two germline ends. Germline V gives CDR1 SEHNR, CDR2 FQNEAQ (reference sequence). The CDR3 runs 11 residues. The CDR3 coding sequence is TGTGCCAGCAGCTTAACAGATACGCAGTATTTT. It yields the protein CASSLTDTQYF. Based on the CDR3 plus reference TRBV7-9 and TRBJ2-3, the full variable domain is DTGVSQNPRHKITKRGQNVTFRCDPISEHNRLYWYRQTLGQGPEFLTYFQNEAQLEKSRLLSDRFSAERPKGSFSTLEIQRTEQGDSAMYLCASSLTDTQYFGPGTRLTVL.

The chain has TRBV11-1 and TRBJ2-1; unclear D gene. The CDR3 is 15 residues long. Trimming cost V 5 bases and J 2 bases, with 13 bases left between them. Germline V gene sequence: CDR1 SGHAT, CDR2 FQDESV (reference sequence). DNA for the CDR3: TGTGCCAGCAGCATGAGCTTTGGGGCCTACAATGAGCAGTTCTTC. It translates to CASSMSFGAYNEQFF.

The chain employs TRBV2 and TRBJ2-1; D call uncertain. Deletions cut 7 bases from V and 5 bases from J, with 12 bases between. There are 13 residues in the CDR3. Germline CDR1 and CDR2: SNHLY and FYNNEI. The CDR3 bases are TGTGCCAGCAATCTAGGCCTTGACAATGAGCAGTTCTTC. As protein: CASNLGLDNEQFF.

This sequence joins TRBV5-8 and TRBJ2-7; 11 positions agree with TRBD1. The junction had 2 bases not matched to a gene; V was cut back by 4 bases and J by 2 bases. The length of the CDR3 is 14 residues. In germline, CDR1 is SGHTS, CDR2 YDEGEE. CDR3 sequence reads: CASSEGQGAYEQYF. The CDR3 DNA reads TGTGCCAGCAGCGAGGGACAGGGGGCCTACGAGCAGTACTTC. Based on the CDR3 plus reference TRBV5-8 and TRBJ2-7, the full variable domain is EAGVTQSPTHLIKTRGQQATLRCSPISGHTSVYWYQQALGLGLQFLLWYDEGEERNRGNFPPRFSGRQFPNYSSELNVNALELEDSALYLCASSEGQGAYEQYFGPGTRLTVT.

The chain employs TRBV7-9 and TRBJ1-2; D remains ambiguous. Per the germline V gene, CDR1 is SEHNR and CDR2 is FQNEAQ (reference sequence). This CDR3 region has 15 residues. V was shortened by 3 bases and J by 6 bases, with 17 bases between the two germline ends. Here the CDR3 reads CASSLAGYPMHGYTF. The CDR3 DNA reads TGTGCCAGCAGCTTGGCCGGGTACCCTATGCATGGCTACACCTTC.

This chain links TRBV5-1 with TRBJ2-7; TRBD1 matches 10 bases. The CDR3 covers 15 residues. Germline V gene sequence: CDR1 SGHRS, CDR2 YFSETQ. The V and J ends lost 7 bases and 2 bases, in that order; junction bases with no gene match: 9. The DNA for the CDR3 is TGCGCCAGCTCTATTGGGGACAGGGGAACCTACGAGCAGTACTTC. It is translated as CASSIGDRGTYEQYF.

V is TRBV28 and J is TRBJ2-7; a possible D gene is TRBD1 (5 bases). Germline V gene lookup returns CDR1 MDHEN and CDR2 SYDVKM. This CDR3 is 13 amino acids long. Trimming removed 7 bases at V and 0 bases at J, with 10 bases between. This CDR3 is CASTAGPSYEQYF. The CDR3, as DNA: TGTGCCAGCACGGCAGGGCCCTCCTACGAGCAGTACTTC.

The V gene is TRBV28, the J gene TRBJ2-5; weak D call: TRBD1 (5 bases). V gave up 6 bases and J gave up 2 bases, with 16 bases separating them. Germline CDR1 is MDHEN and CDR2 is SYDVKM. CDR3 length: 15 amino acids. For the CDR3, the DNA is TGTGCCAGCAGCACTCCCCTAGGGGCACAAGAGACCCAGTACTTC. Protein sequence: CASSTPLGAQETQYF.

The CDR3 bases are TGCGCCAGCAGCTCGGGACAGGTGGGGACAGATACGCAGTATTTT. Translated, it gives CASSSGQVGTDTQYF. The chain combines TRBV5-1 with TRBJ2-3; TRBD1 matches 8 bases. CDR1 is SGHRS, CDR2 YFSETQ, per germline. The CDR3 has 15 amino acids. Trimming removed 3 bases from V and 3 bases from J; junction bases left unmatched: 6.

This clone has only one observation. The CDR3 coding sequence is TGCGCCAGCAGTGAGTCACGACAGGGGGATGGAGCTTTCTTT. Its translation: CASSESRQGDGAFF. The chain is built from TRBV10-1 and TRBJ1-1; 9 bases map to TRBD1. Germline V lookup: CDR1 WNHNN, CDR2 SYGVQD (reference sequence). This CDR3 contains 14 residues. The junction had 6 bases not matched to a gene; V was cut back by 0 bases and J by 10 bases.

Here the CDR3 DNA reads TGTGCCAGCAGGGAGGGACTAGCGTATAATGAGCAGTTCTTC. Translation: CASREGLAYNEQFF. This chain connects TRBV6-5 to TRBJ2-1, with TRBD2 matching 10 bases. The CDR3 length is 14 residues. Germline V CDR1 and CDR2: MNHEY, SVGAGI. Trimming removed 6 bases from V and 7 bases from J; junction bases left unmatched: 6.

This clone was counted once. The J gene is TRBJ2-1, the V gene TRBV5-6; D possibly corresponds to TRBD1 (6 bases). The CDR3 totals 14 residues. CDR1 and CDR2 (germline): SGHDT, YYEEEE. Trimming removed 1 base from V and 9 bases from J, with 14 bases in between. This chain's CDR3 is CASSLQGNNAEQFF. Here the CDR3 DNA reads TGTGCCAGCAGCTTGCAGGGGAATAACGCTGAGCAGTTCTTC. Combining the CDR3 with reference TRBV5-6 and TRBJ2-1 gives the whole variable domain DAGVTQSPTHLIKTRGQQVTLRCSPKSGHDTVSWYQQALGQGPQFIFQYYEEEERQRGNFPDRFSGHQFPNYSSELNVNALLLGDSALYLCASSLQGNNAEQFFGPGTRLTVL.

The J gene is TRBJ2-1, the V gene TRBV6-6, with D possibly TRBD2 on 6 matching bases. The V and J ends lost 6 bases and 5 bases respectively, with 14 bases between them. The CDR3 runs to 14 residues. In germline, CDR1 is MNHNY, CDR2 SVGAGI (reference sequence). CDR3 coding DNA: TGTGCCAGCAGCTCTACCGGGAGTAACAATGAGCAGTTCTTC. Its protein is CASSSTGSNNEQFF.

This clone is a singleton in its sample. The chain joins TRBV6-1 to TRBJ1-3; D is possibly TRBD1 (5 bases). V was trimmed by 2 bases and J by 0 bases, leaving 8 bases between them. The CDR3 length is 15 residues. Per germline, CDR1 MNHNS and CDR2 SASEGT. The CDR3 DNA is TGTGCCAGCAGTGAACTGAGGGGCTCTGGAAACACCATATATTTT. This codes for CASSELRGSGNTIYF.

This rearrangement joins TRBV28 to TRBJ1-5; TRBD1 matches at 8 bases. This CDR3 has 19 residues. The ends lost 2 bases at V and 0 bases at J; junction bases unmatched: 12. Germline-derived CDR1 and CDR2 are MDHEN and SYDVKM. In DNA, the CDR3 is TGTGCCAGCAGTTTAATCGGGACAGGTTATTTCTATAGCAATCAGCCCCAGCATTTT. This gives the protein CASSLIGTGYFYSNQPQHF.

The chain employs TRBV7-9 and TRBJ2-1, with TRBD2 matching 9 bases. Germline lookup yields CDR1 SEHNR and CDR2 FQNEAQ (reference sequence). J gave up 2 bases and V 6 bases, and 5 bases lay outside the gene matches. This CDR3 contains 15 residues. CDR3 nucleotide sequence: TGTGCCAGCAGTGGGGGGACTAGCCCCTACAATGAGCAGTTCTTC. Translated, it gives CASSGGTSPYNEQFF.

The CDR3 coding sequence is TGCAGCGTCCTCCTAGCGGGCACAGATACGCAGTATTTT. Its protein product is CSVLLAGTDTQYF. J is TRBJ2-3 and V is TRBV29-1, with 7 bases that match TRBD2. Unmatched junction bases numbered 4, after V lost 6 bases and J lost 1 base. Germline loops: CDR1 SQVTM, CDR2 ANQGSEA. The CDR3 contains 13 residues.

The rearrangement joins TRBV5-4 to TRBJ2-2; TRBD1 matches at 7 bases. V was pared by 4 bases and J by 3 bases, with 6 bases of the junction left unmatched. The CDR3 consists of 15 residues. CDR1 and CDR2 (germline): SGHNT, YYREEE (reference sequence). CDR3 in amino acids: CASSQTGLDTGELFF. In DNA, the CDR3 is TGTGCCAGCAGCCAGACAGGGCTCGACACCGGGGAGCTGTTTTTT.

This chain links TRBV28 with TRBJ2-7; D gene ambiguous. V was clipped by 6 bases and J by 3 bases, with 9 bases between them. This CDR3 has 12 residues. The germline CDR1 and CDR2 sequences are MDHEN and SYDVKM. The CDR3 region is CASRLPGYEQYF. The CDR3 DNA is TGTGCCAGCAGGCTTCCGGGCTACGAGCAGTACTTC. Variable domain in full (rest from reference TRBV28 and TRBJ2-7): DVKVTQSSRYLVKRTGEKVFLECVQDMDHENMFWYRQDPGLGLRLIYFSYDVKMKEKGDIPEGYSVSREKKERFSLILESASTNQTSMYLCASRLPGYEQYFGPGTRLTVT.